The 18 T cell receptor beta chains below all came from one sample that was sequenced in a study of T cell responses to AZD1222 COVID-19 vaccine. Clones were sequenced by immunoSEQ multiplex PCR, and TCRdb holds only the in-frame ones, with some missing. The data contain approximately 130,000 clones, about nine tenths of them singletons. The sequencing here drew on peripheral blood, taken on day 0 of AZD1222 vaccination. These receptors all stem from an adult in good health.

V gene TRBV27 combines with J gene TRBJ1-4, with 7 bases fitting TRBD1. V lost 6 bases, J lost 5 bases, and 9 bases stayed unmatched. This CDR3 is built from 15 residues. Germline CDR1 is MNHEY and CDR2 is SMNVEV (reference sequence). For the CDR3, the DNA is TGTGCCAGCAGGTCGGGGGGACAGTTAAATGAAAAACTGTTTTTT. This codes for CASRSGGQLNEKLFF.

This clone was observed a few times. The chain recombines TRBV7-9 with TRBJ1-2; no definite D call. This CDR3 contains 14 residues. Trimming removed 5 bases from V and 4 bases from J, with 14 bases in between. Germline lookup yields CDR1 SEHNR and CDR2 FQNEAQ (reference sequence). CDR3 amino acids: CASSPSTDAYGYTF. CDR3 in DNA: TGTGCCAGCAGCCCCTCGACGGACGCCTATGGCTACACCTTC. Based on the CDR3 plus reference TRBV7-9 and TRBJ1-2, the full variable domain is DTGVSQNPRHKITKRGQNVTFRCDPISEHNRLYWYRQTLGQGPEFLTYFQNEAQLEKSRLLSDRFSAERPKGSFSTLEIQRTEQGDSAMYLCASSPSTDAYGYTFGSGTRLTVV.

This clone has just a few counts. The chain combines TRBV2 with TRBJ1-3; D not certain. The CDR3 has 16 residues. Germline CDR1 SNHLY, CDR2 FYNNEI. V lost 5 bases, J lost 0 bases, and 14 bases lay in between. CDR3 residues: CASSLRTGNSGNTIYF. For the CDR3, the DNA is TGTGCCAGCAGTCTAAGGACGGGAAACTCTGGAAACACCATATATTTT.

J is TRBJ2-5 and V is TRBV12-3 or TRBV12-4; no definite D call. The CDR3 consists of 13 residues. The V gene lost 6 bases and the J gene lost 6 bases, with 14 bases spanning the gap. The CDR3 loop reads CASSRTPTKTQYF. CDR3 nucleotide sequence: TGTGCCAGCAGCCGCACACCGACCAAGACCCAGTACTTC.

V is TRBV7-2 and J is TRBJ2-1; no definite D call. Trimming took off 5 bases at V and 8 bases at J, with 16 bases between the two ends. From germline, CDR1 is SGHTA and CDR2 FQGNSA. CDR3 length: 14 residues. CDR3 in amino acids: CASSDRTSVDEQFF. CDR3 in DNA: TGTGCCAGCAGCGACCGGACCTCGGTGGATGAGCAGTTCTTC.

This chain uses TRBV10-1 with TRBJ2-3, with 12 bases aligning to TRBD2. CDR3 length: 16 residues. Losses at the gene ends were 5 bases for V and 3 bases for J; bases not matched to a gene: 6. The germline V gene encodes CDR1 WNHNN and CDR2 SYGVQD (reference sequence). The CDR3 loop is CASSTTSGSGTDTQYF. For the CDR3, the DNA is TGCGCCAGCAGTACGACTAGCGGGAGTGGAACAGATACGCAGTATTTT.

As DNA, the CDR3 is TGTGCCAGCAGCTTTGAACCGGTCTATGGCTACACCTTC. Its protein is CASSFEPVYGYTF. J is TRBJ1-2 and V is TRBV7-2; D is unresolved. Trimming pared 3 bases from V and 4 bases from J, leaving 9 bases between. The V gene's germline CDR1 is SGHTA and CDR2 FQGNSA. CDR3 size: 13 residues.

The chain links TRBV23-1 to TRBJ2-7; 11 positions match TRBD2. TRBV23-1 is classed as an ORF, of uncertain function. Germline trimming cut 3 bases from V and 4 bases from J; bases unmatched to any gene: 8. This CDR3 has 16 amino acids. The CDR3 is CASSHCGTSGDYEQYF. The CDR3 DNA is TGCGCCAGCAGTCACTGCGGGACTAGCGGCGATTACGAGCAGTACTTC.

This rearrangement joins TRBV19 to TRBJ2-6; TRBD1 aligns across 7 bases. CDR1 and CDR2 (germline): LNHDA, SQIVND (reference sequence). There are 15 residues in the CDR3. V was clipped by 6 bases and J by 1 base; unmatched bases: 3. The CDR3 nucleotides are TGTGCCAGTAGAACAGGGGTGTCTGGGGCCAACGTCCTGACTTTC. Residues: CASRTGVSGANVLTF.

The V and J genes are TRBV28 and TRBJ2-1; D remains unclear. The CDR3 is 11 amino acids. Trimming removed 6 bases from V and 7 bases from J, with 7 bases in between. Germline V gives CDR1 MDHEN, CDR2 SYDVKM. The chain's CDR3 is CASSGRNEQFF. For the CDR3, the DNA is TGTGCCAGCAGCGGCCGGAATGAGCAGTTCTTC.

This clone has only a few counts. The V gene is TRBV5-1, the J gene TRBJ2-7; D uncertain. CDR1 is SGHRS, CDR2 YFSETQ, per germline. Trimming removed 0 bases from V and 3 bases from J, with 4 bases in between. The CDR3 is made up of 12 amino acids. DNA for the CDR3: TGCGCCAGCAGCTTGGGGGACTACGAGCAGTACTTC. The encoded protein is CASSLGDYEQYF. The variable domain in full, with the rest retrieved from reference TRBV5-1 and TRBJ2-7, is KAGVTQTPRYLIKTRGQQVTLSCSPISGHRSVSWYQQTPGQGLQFLFEYFSETQRNKGNFPGRFSGRQFSNSRSEMNVSTLELGDSALYLCASSLGDYEQYFGPGTRLTVT.

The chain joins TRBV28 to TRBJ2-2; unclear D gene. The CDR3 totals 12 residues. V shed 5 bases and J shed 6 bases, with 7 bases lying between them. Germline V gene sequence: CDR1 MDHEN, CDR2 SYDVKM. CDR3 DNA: TGTGCCAGCAGTCCCCCCTCCGGGGAGCTGTTTTTT. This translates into CASSPPSGELFF.

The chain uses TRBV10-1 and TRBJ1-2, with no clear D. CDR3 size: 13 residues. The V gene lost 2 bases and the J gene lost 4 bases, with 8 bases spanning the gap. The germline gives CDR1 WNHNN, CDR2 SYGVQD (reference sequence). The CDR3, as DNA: TGCGCCAGCAGTGAGAAGGTTGGCTATGGCTACACCTTC. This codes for CASSEKVGYGYTF.

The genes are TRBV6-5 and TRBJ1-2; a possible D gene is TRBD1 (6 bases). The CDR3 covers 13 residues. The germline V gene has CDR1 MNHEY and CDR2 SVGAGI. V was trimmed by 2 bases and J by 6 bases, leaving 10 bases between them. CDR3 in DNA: TGTGCCAGCAGTTACCACAGGGTACATGGCTACACCTTC. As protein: CASSYHRVHGYTF.

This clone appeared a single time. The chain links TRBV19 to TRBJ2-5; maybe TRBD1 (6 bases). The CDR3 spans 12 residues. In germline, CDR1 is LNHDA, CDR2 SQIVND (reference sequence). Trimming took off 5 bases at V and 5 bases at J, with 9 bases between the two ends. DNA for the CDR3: TGTGCCAGTAGTGCAGGGGATGAGACCCAGTACTTC. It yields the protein CASSAGDETQYF. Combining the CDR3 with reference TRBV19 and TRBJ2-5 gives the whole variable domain DGGITQSPKYLFRKEGQNVTLSCEQNLNHDAMYWYRQDPGQGLRLIYYSQIVNDFQKGDIAEGYSVSREKKESFPLTVTSAQKNPTAFYLCASSAGDETQYFGPGTRLLVL.

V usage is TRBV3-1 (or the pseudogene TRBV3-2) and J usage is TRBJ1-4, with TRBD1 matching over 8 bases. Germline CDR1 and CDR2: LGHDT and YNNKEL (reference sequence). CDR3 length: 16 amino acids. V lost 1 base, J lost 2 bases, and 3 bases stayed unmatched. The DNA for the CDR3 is TGTGCCAGCAGCCAAGGGACAGGGATCACTAATGAAAAACTGTTTTTT. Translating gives CASSQGTGITNEKLFF.

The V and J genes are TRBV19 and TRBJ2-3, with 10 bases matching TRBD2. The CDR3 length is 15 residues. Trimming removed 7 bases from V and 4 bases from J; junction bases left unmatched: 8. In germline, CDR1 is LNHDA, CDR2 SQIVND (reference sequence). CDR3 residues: CASIDLAGEADTQYF. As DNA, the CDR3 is TGTGCCAGTATTGACCTAGCGGGAGAGGCAGATACGCAGTATTTT.

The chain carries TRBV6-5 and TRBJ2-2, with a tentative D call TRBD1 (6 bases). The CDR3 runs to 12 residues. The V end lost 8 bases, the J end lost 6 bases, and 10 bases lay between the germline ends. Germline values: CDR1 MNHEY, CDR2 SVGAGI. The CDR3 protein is CASAQGSGELFF. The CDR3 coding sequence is TGTGCCAGCGCTCAGGGGTCCGGGGAGCTGTTTTTT.